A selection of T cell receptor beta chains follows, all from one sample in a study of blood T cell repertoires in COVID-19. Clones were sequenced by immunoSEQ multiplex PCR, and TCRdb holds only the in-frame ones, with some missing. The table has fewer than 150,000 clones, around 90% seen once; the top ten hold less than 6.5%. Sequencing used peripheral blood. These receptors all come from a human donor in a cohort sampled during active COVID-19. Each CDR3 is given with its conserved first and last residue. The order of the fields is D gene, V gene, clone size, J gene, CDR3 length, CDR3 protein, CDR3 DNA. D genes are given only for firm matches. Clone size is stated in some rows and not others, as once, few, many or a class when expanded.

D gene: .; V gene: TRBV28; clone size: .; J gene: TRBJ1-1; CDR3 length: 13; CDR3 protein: CASTETRNTEAFF; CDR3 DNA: TGTGCCAGCACCGAGACTCGGAACACTGAAGCTTTCTTT
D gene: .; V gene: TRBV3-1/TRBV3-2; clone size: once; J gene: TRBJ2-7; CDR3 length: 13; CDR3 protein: CASSQEIRREQYF; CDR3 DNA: TGTGCCAGCAGCCAAGAAATAAGGAGGGAGCAGTACTTC
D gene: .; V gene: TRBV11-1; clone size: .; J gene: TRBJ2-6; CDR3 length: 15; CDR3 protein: CASSPRGAGANVLTF; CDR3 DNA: TGTGCCAGCAGCCCGCGGGGAGCTGGGGCCAACGTCCTGACTTTC
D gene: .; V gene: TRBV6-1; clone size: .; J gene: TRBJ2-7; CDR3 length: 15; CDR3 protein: CASSEEGDGSYEQYF; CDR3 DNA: TGTGCCAGCAGTGAAGAGGGGGACGGCTCCTACGAGCAGTACTTC
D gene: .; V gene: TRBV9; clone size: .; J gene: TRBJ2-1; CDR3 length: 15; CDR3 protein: CASSVGRGSYNEQFF; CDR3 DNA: TGTGCCAGCAGCGTAGGACGGGGGTCATACAATGAGCAGTTCTTC
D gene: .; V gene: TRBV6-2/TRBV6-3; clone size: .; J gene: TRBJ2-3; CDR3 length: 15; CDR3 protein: CASSYSGRPTDTQYF; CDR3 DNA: TGTGCCAGCAGTTACTCGGGCAGGCCAACGGATACGCAGTATTTT
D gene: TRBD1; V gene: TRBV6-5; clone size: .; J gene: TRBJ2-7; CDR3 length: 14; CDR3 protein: CASRPQGASREQYF; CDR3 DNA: TGTGCCAGCAGACCCCAGGGGGCATCCCGTGAGCAGTACTTC
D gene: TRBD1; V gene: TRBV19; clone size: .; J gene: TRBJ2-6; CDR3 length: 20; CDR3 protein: CASSIGVGQGGASGANVLTF; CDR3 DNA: TGTGCCAGTAGTATAGGGGTAGGACAGGGGGGTGCTTCTGGGGCCAACGTCCTGACTTTC
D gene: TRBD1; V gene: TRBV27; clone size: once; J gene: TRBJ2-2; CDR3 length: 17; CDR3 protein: CASSPIRQGMNTGELFF; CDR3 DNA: TGTGCCAGCAGTCCGATACGACAGGGCATGAACACCGGGGAGCTGTTTTTT
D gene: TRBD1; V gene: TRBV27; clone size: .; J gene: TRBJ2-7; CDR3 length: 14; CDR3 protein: CASSPGTGHYEQYF; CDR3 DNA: TGTGCCAGCAGTCCCGGGACAGGCCACTACGAGCAGTACTTC
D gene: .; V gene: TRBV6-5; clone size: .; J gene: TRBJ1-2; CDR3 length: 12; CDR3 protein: CATRQTNYGYTF; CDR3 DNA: TGTGCCACCCGACAGACTAACTATGGCTACACCTTC
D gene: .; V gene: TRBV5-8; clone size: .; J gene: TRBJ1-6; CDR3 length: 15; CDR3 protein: CASSLAAVLYSPLHF; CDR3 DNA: TGTGCCAGCAGCTTGGCCGCGGTTTTATATTCACCCCTCCACTTT
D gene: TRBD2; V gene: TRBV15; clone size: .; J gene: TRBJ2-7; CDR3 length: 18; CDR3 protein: CATSPPGIAGAPHYEQYF; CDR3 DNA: TGTGCCACCAGCCCCCCCGGGATAGCGGGAGCCCCTCACTACGAGCAGTACTTC
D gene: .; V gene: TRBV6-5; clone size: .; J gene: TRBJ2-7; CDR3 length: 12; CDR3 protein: CASKGVLYEQYF; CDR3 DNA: TGTGCCAGCAAAGGGGTTCTCTACGAGCAGTACTTC
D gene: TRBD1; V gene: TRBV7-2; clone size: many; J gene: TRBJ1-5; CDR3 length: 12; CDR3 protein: CASSPRTGPQHF; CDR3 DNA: TGTGCCAGCAGCCCTCGGACAGGACCCCAGCATTTT
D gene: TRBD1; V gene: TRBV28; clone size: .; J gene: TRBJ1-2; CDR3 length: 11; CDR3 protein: CACGTGGGYTF; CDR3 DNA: TGTGCCTGCGGGACAGGTGGGGGCTACACCTTC
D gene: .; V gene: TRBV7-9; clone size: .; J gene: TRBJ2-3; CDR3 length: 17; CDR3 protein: CASSSGTRNLGTDTQYF; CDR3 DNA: TGTGCCAGCAGCTCCGGGACACGCAACCTAGGCACAGATACGCAGTATTTT
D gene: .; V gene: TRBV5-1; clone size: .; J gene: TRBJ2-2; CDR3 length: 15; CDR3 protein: CASSLGDINTGELFF; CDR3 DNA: TGCGCCAGCAGCTTAGGGGACATCAACACCGGGGAGCTGTTTTTT
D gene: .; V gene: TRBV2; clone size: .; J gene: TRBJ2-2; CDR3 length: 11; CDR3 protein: CASRWPGELFF; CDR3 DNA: TGTGCCAGCAGGTGGCCAGGGGAGCTGTTTTTT
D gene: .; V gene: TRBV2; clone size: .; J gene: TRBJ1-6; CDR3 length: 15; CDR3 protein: CASSGRGSFNSPLHF; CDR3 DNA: TGTGCCAGCAGTGGCAGGGGCAGCTTTAATTCACCCCTCCACTTT
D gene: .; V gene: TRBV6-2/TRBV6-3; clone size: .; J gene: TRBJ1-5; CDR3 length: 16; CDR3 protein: CASSYSSGAGNQPQHF; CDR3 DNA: TGTGCCAGCAGTTACTCGTCAGGGGCGGGCAATCAGCCCCAGCATTTT
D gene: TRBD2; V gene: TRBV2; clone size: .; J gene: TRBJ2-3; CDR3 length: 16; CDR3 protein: CASRGGSGIRTDTQYF; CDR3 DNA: TGTGCCAGCAGGGGGGGTAGCGGGATACGCACAGATACGCAGTATTTT
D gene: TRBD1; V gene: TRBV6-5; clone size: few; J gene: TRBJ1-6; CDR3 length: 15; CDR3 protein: CASTLTGTGNSPLHF; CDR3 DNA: TGTGCCAGCACCCTGACCGGGACAGGGAATTCACCCCTCCACTTT
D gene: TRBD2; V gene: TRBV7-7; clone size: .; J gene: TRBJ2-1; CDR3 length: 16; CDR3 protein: CASSPRALAGNNEQFF; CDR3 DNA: TGTGCCAGCAGCCCTAGGGCACTAGCGGGGAACAATGAGCAGTTCTTC
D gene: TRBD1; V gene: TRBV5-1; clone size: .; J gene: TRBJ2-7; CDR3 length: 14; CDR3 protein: CASSFGDRGNEQYF; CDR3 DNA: TGCGCCAGCAGCTTTGGGGACAGGGGCAACGAGCAGTACTTC
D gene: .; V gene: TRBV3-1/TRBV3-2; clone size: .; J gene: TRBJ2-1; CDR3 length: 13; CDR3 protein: CASSQALANEQFF; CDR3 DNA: TGTGCCAGCAGCCAAGCGCTAGCCAATGAGCAGTTCTTC
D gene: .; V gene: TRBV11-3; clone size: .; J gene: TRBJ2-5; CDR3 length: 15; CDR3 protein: CASSPGDGWIEAQYF; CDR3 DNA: TGTGCCAGCAGCCCAGGGGACGGATGGATCGAGGCCCAGTACTTC
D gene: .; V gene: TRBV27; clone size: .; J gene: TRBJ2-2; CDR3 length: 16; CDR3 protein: CASSLSLTGNTGELFF; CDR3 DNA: TGTGCCAGCAGTTTATCGTTGACAGGGAACACCGGGGAGCTGTTTTTT
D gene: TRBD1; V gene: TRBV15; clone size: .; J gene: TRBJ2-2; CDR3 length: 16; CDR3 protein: CATSKGQGEMFGELFF; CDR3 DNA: TGTGCCACCAGCAAGGGTCAGGGGGAAATGTTCGGGGAGCTGTTTTTT
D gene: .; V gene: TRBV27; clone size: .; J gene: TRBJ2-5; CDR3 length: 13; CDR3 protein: CASSLLGRETQYF; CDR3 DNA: TGTGCCAGCAGTTTGCTAGGGAGGGAGACCCAGTACTTC
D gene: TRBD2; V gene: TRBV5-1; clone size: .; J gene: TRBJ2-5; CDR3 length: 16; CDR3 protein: CASSFGLAGVKETQYF; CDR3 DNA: TGCGCCAGCAGCTTCGGACTAGCGGGAGTCAAAGAGACCCAGTACTTC
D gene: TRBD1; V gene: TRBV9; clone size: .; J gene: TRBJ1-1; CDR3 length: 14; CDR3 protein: CASSPRQGRTEAFF; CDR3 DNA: TGTGCCAGCAGCCCAAGACAGGGAAGGACTGAAGCTTTCTTT
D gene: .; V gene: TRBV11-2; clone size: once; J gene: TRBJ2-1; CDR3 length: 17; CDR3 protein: CASSSLKGPPGYNEQFF; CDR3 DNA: TGTGCCAGCAGCTCGCTGAAGGGGCCCCCAGGCTACAATGAGCAGTTCTTC
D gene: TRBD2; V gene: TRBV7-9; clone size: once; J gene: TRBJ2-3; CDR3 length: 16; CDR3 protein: CASSTGTSGKADTQYF; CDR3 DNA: TGTGCCAGCAGCACCGGGACTAGCGGGAAGGCGGATACGCAGTATTTT
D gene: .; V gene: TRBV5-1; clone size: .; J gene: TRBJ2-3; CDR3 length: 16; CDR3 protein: CASSLNTGRVTDTQYF; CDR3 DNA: TGCGCCAGCAGCTTGAACACGGGGAGAGTCACAGATACGCAGTATTTT
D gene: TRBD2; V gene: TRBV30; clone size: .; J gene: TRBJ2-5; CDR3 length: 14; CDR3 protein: CACQRLAGKETQYF; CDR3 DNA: TGTGCCTGCCAAAGGCTAGCGGGAAAGGAGACCCAGTACTTC
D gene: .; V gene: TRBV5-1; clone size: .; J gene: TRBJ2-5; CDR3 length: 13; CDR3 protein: CASTAGNGETQYF; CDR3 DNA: TGCGCCAGCACTGCGGGGAATGGCGAGACCCAGTACTTC
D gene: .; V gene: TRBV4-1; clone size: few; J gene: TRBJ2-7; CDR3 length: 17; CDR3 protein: CASSQDRGIGAAYEQYF; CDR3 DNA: TGCGCCAGCAGCCAAGATAGGGGTATAGGAGCAGCATACGAGCAGTACTTC
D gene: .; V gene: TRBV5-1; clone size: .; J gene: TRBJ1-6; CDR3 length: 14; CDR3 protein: CASSLDPGNSPLHF; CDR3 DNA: TGCGCCAGCAGCTTGGACCCGGGGAATTCACCCCTCCACTTT
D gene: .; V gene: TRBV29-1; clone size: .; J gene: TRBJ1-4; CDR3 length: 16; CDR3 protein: CSVLLGRQGFDEKLFF; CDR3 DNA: TGCAGCGTTCTCTTGGGAAGGCAGGGATTTGATGAAAAACTGTTTTTT
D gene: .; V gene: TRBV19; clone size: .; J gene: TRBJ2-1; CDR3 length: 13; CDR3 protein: CASSIDLEGEQFF; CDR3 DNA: TGTGCCAGTAGTATAGATTTGGAGGGTGAGCAGTTCTTC
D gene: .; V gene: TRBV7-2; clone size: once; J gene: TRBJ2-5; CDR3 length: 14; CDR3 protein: CASSLVGRRETQYF; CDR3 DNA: TGTGCCAGCAGCTTAGTTGGCCGGAGGGAGACCCAGTACTTC
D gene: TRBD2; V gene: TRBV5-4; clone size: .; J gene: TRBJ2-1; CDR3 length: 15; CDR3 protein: CASSFGGRALNEQFF; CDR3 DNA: TGTGCCAGCAGCTTCGGCGGGAGGGCCTTAAATGAGCAGTTCTTC
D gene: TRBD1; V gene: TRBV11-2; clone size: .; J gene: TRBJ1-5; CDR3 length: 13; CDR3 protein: CASSPDRAQPQHF; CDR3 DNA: TGTGCCAGCAGCCCCGACAGGGCTCAGCCCCAGCATTTT
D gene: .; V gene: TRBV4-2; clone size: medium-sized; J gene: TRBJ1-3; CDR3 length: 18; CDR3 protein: CASSQDLARMAAGNTIYF; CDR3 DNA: TGTGCCAGCAGCCAAGATCTAGCCAGGATGGCTGCCGGAAACACCATATATTTT
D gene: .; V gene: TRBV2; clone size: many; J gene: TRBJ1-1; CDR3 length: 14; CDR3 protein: CASTEQGGGTEAFF; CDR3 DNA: TGTGCCAGCACCGAACAGGGCGGAGGCACTGAAGCTTTCTTT
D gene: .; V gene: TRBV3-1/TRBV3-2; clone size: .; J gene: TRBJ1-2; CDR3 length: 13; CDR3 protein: CASSQAQVRGYTF; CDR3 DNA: TGTGCCAGCAGCCAAGCACAAGTCCGTGGCTACACCTTC
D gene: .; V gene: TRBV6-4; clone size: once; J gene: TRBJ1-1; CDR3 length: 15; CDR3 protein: CASSPQGGGNTEAFF; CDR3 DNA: TGTGCCAGCAGCCCACAGGGCGGCGGGAACACTGAAGCTTTCTTT
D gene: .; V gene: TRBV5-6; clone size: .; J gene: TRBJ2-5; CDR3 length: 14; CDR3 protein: CASSLVGASGTQYF; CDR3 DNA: TGTGCCAGCAGCTTGGTGGGGGCCTCTGGGACCCAGTACTTC
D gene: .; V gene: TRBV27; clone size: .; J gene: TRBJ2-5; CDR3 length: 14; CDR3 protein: CASSASRRQETQYF; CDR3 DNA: TGTGCCAGCAGTGCTTCTAGGAGGCAAGAGACCCAGTACTTC
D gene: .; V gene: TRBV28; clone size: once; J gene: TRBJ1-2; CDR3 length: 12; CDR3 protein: CASSARYYGYTF; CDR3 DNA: TGTGCCAGCAGTGCCAGATACTATGGCTACACCTTC
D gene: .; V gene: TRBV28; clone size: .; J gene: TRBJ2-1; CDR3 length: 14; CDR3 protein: CASSFQGSYNEQFF; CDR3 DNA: TGTGCCAGCAGTTTTCAGGGCTCCTACAATGAGCAGTTCTTC
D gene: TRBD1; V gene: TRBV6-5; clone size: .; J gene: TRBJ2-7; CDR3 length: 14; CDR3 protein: CASSPSRDRGEQYF; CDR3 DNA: TGTGCCAGCAGTCCCAGCCGGGACAGGGGAGAGCAGTACTTC
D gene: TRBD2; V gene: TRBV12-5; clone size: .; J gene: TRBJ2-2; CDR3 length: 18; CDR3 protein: CASGSAPPREDNTGELFF; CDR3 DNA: TGTGCTAGTGGTTCAGCCCCCCCCCGGGAGGATAACACCGGGGAGCTGTTTTTT
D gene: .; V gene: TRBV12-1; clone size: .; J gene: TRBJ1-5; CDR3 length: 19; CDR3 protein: CASSFASLGKGEPHQPQHF; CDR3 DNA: TGTGCCAGCAGCTTTGCGTCCCTCGGCAAGGGGGAACCACATCAGCCCCAGCATTTT
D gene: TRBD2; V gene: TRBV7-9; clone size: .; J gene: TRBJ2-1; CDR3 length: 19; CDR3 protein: CASSLGFGGRRDSYNEQFF; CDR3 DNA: TGTGCCAGCAGCTTAGGATTTGGCGGGAGGCGAGACTCCTACAATGAGCAGTTCTTC
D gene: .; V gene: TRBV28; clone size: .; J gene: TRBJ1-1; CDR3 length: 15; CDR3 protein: CASSLRGKMNTEAFF; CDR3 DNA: TGTGCCAGCAGTTTACGGGGTAAGATGAACACTGAAGCTTTCTTT
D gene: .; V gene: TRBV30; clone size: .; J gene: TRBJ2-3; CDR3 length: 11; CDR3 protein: CAWTPLDTQYF; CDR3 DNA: TGTGCCTGGACCCCTTTGGATACGCAGTATTTT
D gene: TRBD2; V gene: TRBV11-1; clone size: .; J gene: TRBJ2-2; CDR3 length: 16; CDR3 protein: CASSPTSGGVTGELFF; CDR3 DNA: TGTGCCAGCAGCCCGACTAGCGGGGGGGTAACCGGGGAGCTGTTTTTT